This T cell receptor beta chain was observed in a study of T cells in Graves' hyperthyroidism and ophthalmopathy. Using roughly 9.4 ml of fresh peripheral blood, PBMCs were prepared. Unmatched junction bases numbered 7, after V lost 6 bases and J lost 8 bases. There are 14 residues in the CDR3. TCR beta CDR3 region amplification was performed from RNA transcripts. The HTBI primer set drove a first-round RT-PCR of the TCR CDR3. TCRdb ran MiXCR on the multiplex PCR reads and lists one entry per CDR3 protein. The sample gives approximately 690,000 distinct CDR3 sequences, about a fifth of which show up once; 34% is in the top ten.

The clonotype comes from a young man with Graves' ophthalmopathy. The gene calls are TRBV12-3 or TRBV12-4 and TRBJ2-1, with 10 bases identical to TRBD1. Sequences were obtained from blood. This chain's CDR3 is CASRDKDRGYEQFF. CDR3 DNA sequence: TGTGCCAGCAGGGACAAGGACAGGGGGTATGAGCAGTTCTTC.